This entry is about one T cell receptor (beta chain). Its specificity is unknown. PBMCs served as the source from which CD4+ and CD8+ T cells were sorted. The data were taken from a study of CD8+ T cells in alopecia areata. Study results and caveats: Clonality was higher in lesional than normal scalp, especially in alopecia totalis/universalis. Possibly as an HLA-related effect, TCR sharing across patients appeared less clear than in mice. Scalp samples also contribute reads from the resident alphabeta T cells found in normal skin.

Once RNA had been extracted, it was reverse transcribed into cDNA to act as the sequencing template. Measured with immunoSEQ multiplex PCR; TCRdb has only the in-frame clones, and not every one. The sample gives over 150,000 clones, more than 55% of which show up once; under 5% is in the top ten. V was pared by 3 bases and J by 4 bases, with 5 bases of the junction left unmatched. The CDR3 runs 15 residues. The source material was CD8+ T cells sorted from blood. The V and J genes are TRBV23-1 and TRBJ2-7, with TRBD1 matching 11 bases. TRBV23-1 is flagged as an ORF with uncertain function. This receptor was taken from a human donor in good health. DNA of the CDR3: TGCGCCAGCAGTCAGGACAGGGGGCCACTATACGAGCAGTACTTC. Its protein is CASSQDRGPLYEQYF.